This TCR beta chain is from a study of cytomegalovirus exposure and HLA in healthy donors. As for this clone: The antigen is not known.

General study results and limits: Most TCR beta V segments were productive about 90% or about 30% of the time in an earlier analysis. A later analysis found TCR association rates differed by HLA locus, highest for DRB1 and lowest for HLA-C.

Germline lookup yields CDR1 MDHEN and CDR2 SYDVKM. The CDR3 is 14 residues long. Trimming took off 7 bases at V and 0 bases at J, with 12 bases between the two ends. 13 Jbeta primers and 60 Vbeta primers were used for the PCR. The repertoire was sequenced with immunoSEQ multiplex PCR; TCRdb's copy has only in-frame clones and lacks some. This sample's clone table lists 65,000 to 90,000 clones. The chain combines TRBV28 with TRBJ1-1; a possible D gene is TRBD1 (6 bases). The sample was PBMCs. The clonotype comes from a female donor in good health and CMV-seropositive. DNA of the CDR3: TGTGCCAGCAATCTCGGACAGCTGAACACTGAAGCTTTCTTT. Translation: CASNLGQLNTEAFF.